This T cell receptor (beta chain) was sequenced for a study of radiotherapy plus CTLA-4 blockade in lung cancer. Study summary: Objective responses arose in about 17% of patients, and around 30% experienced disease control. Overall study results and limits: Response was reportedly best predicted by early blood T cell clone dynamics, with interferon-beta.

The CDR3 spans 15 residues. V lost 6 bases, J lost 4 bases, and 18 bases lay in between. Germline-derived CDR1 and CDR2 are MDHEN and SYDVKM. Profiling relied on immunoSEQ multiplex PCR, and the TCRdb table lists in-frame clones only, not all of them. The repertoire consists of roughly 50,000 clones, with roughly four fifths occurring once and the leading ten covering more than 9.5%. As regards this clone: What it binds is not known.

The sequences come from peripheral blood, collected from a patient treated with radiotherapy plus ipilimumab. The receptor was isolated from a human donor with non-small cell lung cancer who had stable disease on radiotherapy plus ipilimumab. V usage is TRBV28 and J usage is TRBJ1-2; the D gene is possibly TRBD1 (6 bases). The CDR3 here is CASRKTGRDAYGYTF. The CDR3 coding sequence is TGTGCCAGCAGAAAAACAGGGAGGGACGCCTATGGCTACACCTTC.